The present T cell receptor (beta chain) was sequenced within a study of metastatic and nonmetastatic thyroid tumors. Before thyroid surgery, none of the patients had received any treatment. Germline V gives CDR1 SGDLS, CDR2 YYNGEE. CDR3 length equals 16 residues. TCRdb reanalyzed the PCR reads with MiXCR. The top ten clones hold about 9.1% of a sample with roughly 18,000 clones, roughly 36% of them seen once. Notes on this clone: Compared with germline, one end of the junction differs, possibly owing to a read error.

Sequencing was done on a sample of tumor tissue. This TCR derives from a male donor with papillary thyroid cancer or a benign thyroid nodule (not recorded which). Some clones in this sample may be carry-over from other donors' samples. This sequence joins TRBV9 and TRBJ2-5, with D maybe TRBD2 (5 bases). DNA for the CDR3: TGTGCCATCAGCGTCAACCCTGGAGGCTCGCAGGAGACCCAGTACTTC. This codes for CAISVNPGGSQETQYF.